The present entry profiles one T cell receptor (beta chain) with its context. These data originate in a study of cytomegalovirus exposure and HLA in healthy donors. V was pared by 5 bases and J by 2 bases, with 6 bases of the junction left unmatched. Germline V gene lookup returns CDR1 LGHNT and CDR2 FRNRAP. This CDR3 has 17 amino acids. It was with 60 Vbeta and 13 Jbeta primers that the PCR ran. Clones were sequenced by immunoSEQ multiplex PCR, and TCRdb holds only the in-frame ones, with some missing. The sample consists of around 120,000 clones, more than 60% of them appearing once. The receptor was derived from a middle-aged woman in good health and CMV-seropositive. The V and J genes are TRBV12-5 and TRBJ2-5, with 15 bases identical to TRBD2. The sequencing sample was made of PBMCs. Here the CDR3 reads CASGPGLAGGKQETQYF. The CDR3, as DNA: TGTGCTAGTGGTCCGGGACTAGCGGGAGGAAAACAAGAGACCCAGTACTTC.